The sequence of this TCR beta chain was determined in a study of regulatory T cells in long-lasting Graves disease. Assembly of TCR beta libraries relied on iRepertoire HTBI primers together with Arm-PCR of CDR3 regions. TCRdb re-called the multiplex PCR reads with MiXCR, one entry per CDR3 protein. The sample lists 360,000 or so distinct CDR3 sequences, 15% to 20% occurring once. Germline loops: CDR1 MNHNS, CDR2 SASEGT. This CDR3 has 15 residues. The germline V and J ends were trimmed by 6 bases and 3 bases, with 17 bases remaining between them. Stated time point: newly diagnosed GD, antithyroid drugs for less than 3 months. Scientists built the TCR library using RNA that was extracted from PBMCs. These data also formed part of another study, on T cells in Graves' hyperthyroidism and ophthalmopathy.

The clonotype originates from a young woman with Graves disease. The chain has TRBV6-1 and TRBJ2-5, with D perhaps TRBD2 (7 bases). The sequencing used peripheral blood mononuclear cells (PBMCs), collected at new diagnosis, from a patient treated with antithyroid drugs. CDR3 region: CASSDGGRTEETQYF. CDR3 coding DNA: TGTGCCAGCAGCGACGGGGGGCGGACAGAAGAGACCCAGTACTTC.